These 22 T cell receptor beta chains were sequenced from one sample in a study of PD-1 blockade in classical Hodgkin lymphoma. Time point meaning: cycle 4 day 1 (C4D1), after five to seven weeks of nivolumab. The patients all showed relapse after autologous stem cell transplantation, while their brentuximab vedotin exposure varied. Some clones are missing from TCRdb's copy, which holds only in-frame ones; the method was immunoSEQ multiplex PCR. The table includes under 45,000 clones, roughly 70% detected once. The specimen comprised peripheral blood mononuclear cells (PBMCs), sampled before the fourth cycle of nivolumab. The receptors were sampled from a human donor with classical Hodgkin lymphoma.

This rearrangement joins TRBV9 to TRBJ2-4, with D hard to call. The CDR3 is 15 residues long. Germline loops: CDR1 SGDLS, CDR2 YYNGEE. Trimming took 0 bases from V and 8 from J, leaving 15 bases between them. The CDR3: CASSVEDHLGDIQYF. The CDR3 DNA is TGTGCCAGCAGCGTAGAGGACCATTTGGGTGACATTCAGTACTTC.

The chain links TRBV6-1 to TRBJ1-4; D remains unclear. CDR3 length equals 12 residues. The germline gives CDR1 MNHNS, CDR2 SASEGT. Trimming stripped 3 bases from V and 7 bases from J, with 6 bases between. DNA for the CDR3: TGTGCCAGCAGTGAGCGAGTTGAAAAACTGTTTTTT. It translates to CASSERVEKLFF.

This chain joins TRBV7-6 and TRBJ2-2; TRBD1 matches 9 bases. Losses at the gene ends were 4 bases for V and 0 bases for J; bases not matched to a gene: 3. The CDR3 is 16 residues long. Germline V gene lookup returns CDR1 SGHVS and CDR2 FNYEAQ. CDR3 region: CASSSGQGANTGELFF. The DNA of the CDR3 is TGTGCCAGCAGCTCGGGACAGGGTGCGAACACCGGGGAGCTGTTTTTT.

The chain combines TRBV30 with TRBJ2-3, with a weak D call TRBD2 (5 bases). V lost 2 bases to trimming and J lost 0 bases, with 15 bases between them. This CDR3 has 16 residues. The germline CDR1 and CDR2 sequences are GTSNPN and SVGIG (reference sequence). Here the CDR3 reads CAWSIEGYSSTDTQYF. DNA for the CDR3: TGTGCCTGGAGTATTGAGGGATACTCTAGCACAGATACGCAGTATTTT.

The chain uses TRBV19 and TRBJ1-5; the D is unclear. Germline loops: CDR1 LNHDA, CDR2 SQIVND (reference sequence). Trimming left V 6 bases short and J 10 bases short, with 16 bases between. The CDR3 length is 13 residues. CDR3 sequence reads: CASRAESGRPQHF. For the CDR3, the DNA is TGTGCCAGTAGGGCTGAGAGCGGGCGTCCCCAGCATTTT.

V usage is TRBV19 and J usage is TRBJ2-1; a possible D gene is TRBD2 (6 bases). Trimming removed 1 base from V and 8 bases from J, with 15 bases in between. CDR3 length: 15 amino acids. The germline V gene has CDR1 LNHDA and CDR2 SQIVND (reference sequence). The CDR3 DNA reads as TGTGCCAGTAGTATAGTGACGGAGGGGCCCCATGAGCAGTTCTTC. This translates into CASSIVTEGPHEQFF.

The chain has TRBV6-4 and TRBJ2-1, with TRBD2 matching over 8 bases. Germline CDR1 is MRHNA and CDR2 is SNTAGT. With V trimmed by 9 bases and J by 8 bases, 3 bases remained unmatched. CDR3 length: 11 residues. The CDR3 region has the DNA TGTGCCAGAAGCGGGAGTCATGAGCAGTTCTTC. Its protein product is CARSGSHEQFF.

The V call is TRBV19, the J call TRBJ1-2; TRBD1 is a possible D gene (6 bases). The V gene lost 6 bases and the J gene lost 2 bases, with 10 bases spanning the gap. This CDR3 is 13 amino acids long. Per the germline V gene, CDR1 is LNHDA and CDR2 is SQIVND (reference sequence). The CDR3 DNA sequence: TGTGCCAGTAGCGTAGGGACAAACTATGGCTACACCTTC. Protein sequence: CASSVGTNYGYTF. The full variable domain, its missing parts supplied by reference TRBV19 and TRBJ1-2, is DGGITQSPKYLFRKEGQNVTLSCEQNLNHDAMYWYRQDPGQGLRLIYYSQIVNDFQKGDIAEGYSVSREKKESFPLTVTSAQKNPTAFYLCASSVGTNYGYTFGSGTRLTVV.

This sequence joins TRBV5-1 and TRBJ1-3; tentative D call: TRBD1 (5 bases). This CDR3 spans 15 amino acids. CDR1 and CDR2 from the germline V gene are SGHRS and YFSETQ. The ends were cut back, 4 bases at V and 2 bases at J, with 13 bases in the middle. CDR3 coding DNA: TGCGCCAGCAGCCCCGACAGCCTCCCTGGAAACACCATATATTTT. The encoded protein is CASSPDSLPGNTIYF.

Worth noting for this clone: The identical CDR3 is also encoded by other nucleotide sequences in the sample. V and J are TRBV29-1 and TRBJ2-7; D tentatively reads TRBD1 or TRBD2 (5 bases each). The CDR3 extends over 14 amino acids. Germline V gene lookup returns CDR1 SQVTM and CDR2 ANQGSEA. V dropped 6 bases and J dropped 4 bases, with 19 bases sitting between them. The CDR3 sequence: CSVATGPTLYEQYF. The CDR3, as DNA: TGCAGCGTAGCCACGGGACCCACTCTATACGAGCAGTACTTC.

This clone is large in the sample. The rearrangement links TRBV25-1 to TRBJ1-5; D call uncertain. V lost 3 bases, J lost 0 bases, and 6 bases lay in between. The CDR3 sequence is 14 residues long. The germline gives CDR1 MGHDK, CDR2 SYGVNS. This CDR3 is CASSDSGSNQPQHF. CDR3 coding DNA: TGTGCCAGCAGTGATTCGGGTAGCAATCAGCCCCAGCATTTT.

V usage is TRBV5-6 and J usage is TRBJ2-5; TRBD2 agrees at 7 bases. The junction had 7 bases not matched to a gene; V was cut back by 1 base and J by 1 base. The CDR3 has 16 residues. Germline CDR1 SGHDT, CDR2 YYEEEE. The CDR3 here is CASSLPSGTLQETQYF. CDR3 coding DNA: TGTGCCAGCAGCTTGCCTAGCGGTACCCTCCAAGAGACCCAGTACTTC.

The chain recombines TRBV27 with TRBJ1-2; 7 bases are shared with TRBD1. Germline CDR1 is MNHEY and CDR2 is SMNVEV (reference sequence). The CDR3 loop spans 16 amino acids. The ends lost 2 bases at V and 10 bases at J; junction bases unmatched: 16. The CDR3: CASSLRYKGGRPIYTF. The CDR3 nucleotides are TGTGCCAGCAGTTTACGGTATAAAGGGGGCAGGCCGATCTACACCTTC.

This clone was counted between two and nine times. The chain employs TRBV5-6 and TRBJ1-1, with D maybe TRBD1 (5 bases). The CDR3 runs 11 residues. From germline, CDR1 is SGHDT and CDR2 YYEEEE. Trimming pared 6 bases from V and 11 bases from J, leaving 14 bases between. This CDR3 reads CASKRRGEAFF. CDR3 sequence (DNA): TGTGCCAGCAAAAGGAGGGGTGAGGCTTTCTTT.

The chain links TRBV19 to TRBJ2-5; 10 bases align to TRBD2. J was trimmed by 3 bases and V by 6 bases; bases with no gene match: 4. CDR3 size: 14 residues. In germline, CDR1 is LNHDA, CDR2 SQIVND (reference sequence). This CDR3 is CASRDLAGEETQYF. The CDR3 DNA reads as TGTGCCAGTAGGGACCTAGCGGGAGAAGAGACCCAGTACTTC.

This rearrangement joins TRBV28 to TRBJ2-3, with unresolved D. Trimming pared 6 bases from V and 10 bases from J, leaving 17 bases between. Per the germline V gene, CDR1 is MDHEN and CDR2 is SYDVKM. The CDR3 runs to 13 residues. CDR3 coding DNA: TGTGCCAGCAGCCAACCCCCCCTCATAGCGCAGTATTTT. This translates into CASSQPPLIAQYF.

This clone came up a few times. The chain couples TRBV6-1 to TRBJ1-2; a possible D gene is TRBD1 (5 bases). This CDR3 is 12 amino acids long. The V end lost 3 bases, the J end lost 4 bases, and 6 bases lay between the germline ends. The germline V gene encodes CDR1 MNHNS and CDR2 SASEGT. The CDR3 sequence: CASSDGGYGYTF. The CDR3 bases are TGTGCCAGCAGTGACGGGGGCTATGGCTACACCTTC.

This clone was counted once. The chain joins TRBV18 to TRBJ2-1, with a possible D match to TRBD2 (6 bases). CDR3 length: 22 residues. V gave up 3 bases and J gave up 0 bases, with 30 bases separating them. CDR1 and CDR2 (germline): KGHSH, LQKENI. CDR3 sequence reads: CASSPMPPAGFGGVPSYNEQFF. CDR3 coding DNA: TGTGCCAGCTCACCGATGCCCCCGGCGGGATTCGGCGGGGTGCCCTCCTACAATGAGCAGTTCTTC.

This chain uses TRBV28 with TRBJ1-2; D not resolved. The germline CDR1 and CDR2 sequences are MDHEN and SYDVKM. The CDR3 is made up of 14 amino acids. V lost 3 bases to trimming and J lost 4 bases, with 12 bases between them. This chain's CDR3 is CASSFPGSSYGYTF. The CDR3 nucleotides read TGTGCCAGCAGTTTTCCGGGTTCTAGCTATGGCTACACCTTC.

The CDR3 reads CASSLVGESLRYGYTF. The CDR3 DNA follows: TGTGCCAGCAGCTTAGTGGGGGAATCACTCCGCTATGGCTACACCTTC. The chain carries TRBV7-3 and TRBJ1-2, with D perhaps TRBD1 (5 bases). Germline V gene lookup returns CDR1 SGHTA and CDR2 FQGTGA. The CDR3 runs 16 residues. The ends were cut back, 2 bases at V and 4 bases at J, with 17 bases in the middle.

This clone was observed at least ten times. The chain combines TRBV6-6 with TRBJ2-1, with unresolved D. The CDR3 is 16 amino acids. Trimming removed 6 bases from V and 6 bases from J, with 21 bases in between. CDR1 MNHNY and CDR2 SVGAGI come from the germline V gene (reference sequence). The CDR3 protein is CASSLLGPYNGNEQFF. The CDR3 DNA sequence: TGTGCCAGCAGCCTTTTAGGCCCCTACAATGGCAATGAGCAGTTCTTC.

This clone appeared a few times. The chain recombines TRBV11-2 with TRBJ2-3, with TRBD1 as a possible D gene (5 bases). Germline loops: CDR1 SGHAT, CDR2 FQNNGV. The CDR3 is 15 residues long. V was shortened by 1 base and J by 4 bases, with 12 bases between the two germline ends. The CDR3 DNA sequence: TGTGCCAGCAGCTTAGTAGATAGGGGTGCAGATACGCAGTATTTT. Amino acid sequence: CASSLVDRGADTQYF. The entire variable domain, with the rest obtained from reference TRBV11-2 and TRBJ2-3, is as follows: EAGVAQSPRYKIIEKRQSVAFWCNPISGHATLYWYQQILGQGPKLLIQFQNNGVVDDSQLPKDRFSAERLKGVDSTLKIQPAKLEDSAVYLCASSLVDRGADTQYFGPGTRLTVL.